In this sample, the clone carrying this TCR beta chain turned up a few times. This CDR3 comprises 14 residues. V was trimmed by 6 bases and J by 0 bases, leaving 11 bases between them. Germline CDR1 is MDHEN and CDR2 is SYDVKM. This sample was taken from a study of blood T cell repertoires in COVID-19. Study summary: Acute and convalescent COVID-19 specimens originated in the United States, Italy and Spain. PBMCs, B-cell-depleted T cells, or T cells provided the cDNA or gDNA that made up the material.

In the original analysis: The assay estimated nucleated cells by amplifying reference gene primers. Generated by immunoSEQ multiplex PCR, the TCRdb table keeps only in-frame clones and is missing some. V, J and clone size derive from that table, while D and trimming were established from the DNA sequence. The data contain 150,000 to 180,000 clones, about 89% of them seen just once; the ten biggest clones take up roughly 0.51%. Sequenced input: peripheral blood. This sequence joins TRBV28 and TRBJ1-2; D might be TRBD1 (6 bases). The origin of this receptor is a man aged 50 to 59 with acute or convalescent COVID-19. CDR3 loop: CASRVQGTNYGYTF. CDR3 sequence (DNA): TGTGCCAGCAGAGTACAGGGTACTAACTATGGCTACACCTTC.